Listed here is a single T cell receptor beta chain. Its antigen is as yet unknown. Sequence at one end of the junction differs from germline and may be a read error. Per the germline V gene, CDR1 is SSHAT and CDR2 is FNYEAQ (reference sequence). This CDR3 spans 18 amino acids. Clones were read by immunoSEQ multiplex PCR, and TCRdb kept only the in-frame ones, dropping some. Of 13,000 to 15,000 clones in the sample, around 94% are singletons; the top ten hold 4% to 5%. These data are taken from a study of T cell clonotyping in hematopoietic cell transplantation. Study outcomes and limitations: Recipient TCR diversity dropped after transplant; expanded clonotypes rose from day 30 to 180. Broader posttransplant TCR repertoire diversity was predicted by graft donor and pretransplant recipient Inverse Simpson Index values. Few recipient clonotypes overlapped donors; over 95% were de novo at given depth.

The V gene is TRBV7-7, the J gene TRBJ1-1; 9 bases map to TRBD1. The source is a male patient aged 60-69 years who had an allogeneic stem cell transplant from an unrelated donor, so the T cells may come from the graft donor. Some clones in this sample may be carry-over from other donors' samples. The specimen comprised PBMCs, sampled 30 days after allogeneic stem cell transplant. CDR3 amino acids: CASSPGREQGAENTEAFF. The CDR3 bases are TGTGCTAGCAGCCCAGGGAGGGAACAGGGGGCTGAGAACACTGAAGCTTTCTTT.